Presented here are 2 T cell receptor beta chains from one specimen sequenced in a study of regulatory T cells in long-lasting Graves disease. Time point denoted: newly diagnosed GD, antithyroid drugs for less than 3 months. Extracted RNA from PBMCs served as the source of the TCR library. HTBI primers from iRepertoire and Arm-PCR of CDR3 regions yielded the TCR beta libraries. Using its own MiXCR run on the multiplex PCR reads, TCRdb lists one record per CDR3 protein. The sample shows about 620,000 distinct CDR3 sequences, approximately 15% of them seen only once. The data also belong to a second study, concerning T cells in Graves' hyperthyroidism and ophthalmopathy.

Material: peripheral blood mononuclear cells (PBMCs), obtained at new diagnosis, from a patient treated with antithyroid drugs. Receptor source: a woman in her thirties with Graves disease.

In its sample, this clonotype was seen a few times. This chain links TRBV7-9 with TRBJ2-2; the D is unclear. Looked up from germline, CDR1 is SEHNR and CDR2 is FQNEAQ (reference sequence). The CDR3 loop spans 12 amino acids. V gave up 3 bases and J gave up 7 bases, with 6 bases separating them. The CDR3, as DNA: TGTGCCAGCAGCTTTAGGGTCGGGGAGCTGTTTTTT. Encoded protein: CASSFRVGELFF. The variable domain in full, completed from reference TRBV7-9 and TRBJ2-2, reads DTGVSQNPRHKITKRGQNVTFRCDPISEHNRLYWYRQTLGQGPEFLTYFQNEAQLEKSRLLSDRFSAERPKGSFSTLEIQRTEQGDSAMYLCASSFRVGELFFGEGSRLTVL.

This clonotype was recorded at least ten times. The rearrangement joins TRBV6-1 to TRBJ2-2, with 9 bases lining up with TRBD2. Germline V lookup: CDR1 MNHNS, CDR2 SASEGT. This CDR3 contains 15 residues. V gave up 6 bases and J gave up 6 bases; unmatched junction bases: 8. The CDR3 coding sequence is TGTGCCAGCAGGGACCCGGGACTAGCTTCCGGGGAGCTGTTTTTT. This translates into CASRDPGLASGELFF.